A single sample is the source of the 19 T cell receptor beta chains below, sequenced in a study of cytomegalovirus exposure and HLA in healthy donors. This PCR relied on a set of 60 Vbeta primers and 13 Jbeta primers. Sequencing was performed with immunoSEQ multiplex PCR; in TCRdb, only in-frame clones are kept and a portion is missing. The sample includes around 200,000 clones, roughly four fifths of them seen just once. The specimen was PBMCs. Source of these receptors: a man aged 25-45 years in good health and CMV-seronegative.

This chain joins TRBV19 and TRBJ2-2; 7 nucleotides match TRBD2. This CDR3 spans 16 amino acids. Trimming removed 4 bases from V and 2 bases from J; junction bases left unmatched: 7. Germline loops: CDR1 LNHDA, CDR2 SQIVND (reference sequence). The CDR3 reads CASSRGGLTNTGELFF. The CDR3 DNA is TGTGCCAGTAGTAGGGGAGGGTTGACAAACACCGGGGAGCTGTTTTTT.

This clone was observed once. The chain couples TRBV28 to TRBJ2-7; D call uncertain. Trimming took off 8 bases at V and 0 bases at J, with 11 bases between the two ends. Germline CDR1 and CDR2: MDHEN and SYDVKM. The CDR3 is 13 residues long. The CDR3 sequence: CASGAQNSYEQYF. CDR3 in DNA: TGTGCCAGCGGAGCCCAGAACTCCTACGAGCAGTACTTC.

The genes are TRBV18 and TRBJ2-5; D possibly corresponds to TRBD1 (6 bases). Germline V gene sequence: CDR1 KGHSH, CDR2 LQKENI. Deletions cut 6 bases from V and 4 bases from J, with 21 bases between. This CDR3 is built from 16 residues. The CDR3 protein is CASSPQGHQNGETQYF. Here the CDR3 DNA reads TGTGCCAGCTCGCCCCAGGGACACCAAAACGGAGAGACCCAGTACTTC.

The CDR3 loop reads CASSEGTGGTDTQYF. CDR3 in DNA: TGTGCCAGCAGTGAAGGGACAGGGGGCACAGATACGCAGTATTTT. The J gene is TRBJ2-3, the V gene TRBV6-1; 9 bases map to TRBD1. The V and J ends lost 1 base and 1 base, in that order; junction bases with no gene match: 0. CDR1 MNHNS and CDR2 SASEGT come from the germline V gene. The CDR3 loop spans 15 amino acids.

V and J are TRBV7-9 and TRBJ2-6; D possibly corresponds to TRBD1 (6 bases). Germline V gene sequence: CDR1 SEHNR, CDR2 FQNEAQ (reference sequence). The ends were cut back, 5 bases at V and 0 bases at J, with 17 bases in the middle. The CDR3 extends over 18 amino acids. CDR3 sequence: CASSTTWTETSGANVLTF. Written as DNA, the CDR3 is TGTGCCAGCAGCACTACTTGGACAGAGACCTCTGGGGCCAACGTCCTGACTTTC.

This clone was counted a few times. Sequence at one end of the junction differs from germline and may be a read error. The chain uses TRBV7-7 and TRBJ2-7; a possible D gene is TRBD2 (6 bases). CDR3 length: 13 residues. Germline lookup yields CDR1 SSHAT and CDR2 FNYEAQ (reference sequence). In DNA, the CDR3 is TGTGCTAGCAGCTTAGATCGGCTAGCGAAGCAGTACTTC. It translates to CASSLDRLAKQYF.

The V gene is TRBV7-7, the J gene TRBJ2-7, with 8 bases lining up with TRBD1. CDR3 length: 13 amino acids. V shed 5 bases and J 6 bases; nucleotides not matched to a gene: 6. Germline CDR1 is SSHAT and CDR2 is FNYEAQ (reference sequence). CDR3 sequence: CASSADRVGEQYF. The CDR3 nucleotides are TGTGCCAGCAGCGCGGACAGGGTAGGCGAGCAGTACTTC.

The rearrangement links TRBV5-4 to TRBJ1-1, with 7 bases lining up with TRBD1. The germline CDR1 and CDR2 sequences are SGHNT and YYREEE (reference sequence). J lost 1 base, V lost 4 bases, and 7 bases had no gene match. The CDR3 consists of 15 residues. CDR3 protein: CASSRQQGKNTEAFF. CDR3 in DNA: TGTGCCAGCAGCCGCCAACAGGGGAAGAACACTGAAGCTTTCTTT.

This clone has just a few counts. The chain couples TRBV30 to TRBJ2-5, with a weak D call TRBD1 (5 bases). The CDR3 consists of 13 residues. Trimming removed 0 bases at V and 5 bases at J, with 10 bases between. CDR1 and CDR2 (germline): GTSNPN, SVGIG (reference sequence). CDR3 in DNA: TGTGCCTGGAGTGTAAGGAACAGGGAGACCCAGTACTTC. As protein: CAWSVRNRETQYF. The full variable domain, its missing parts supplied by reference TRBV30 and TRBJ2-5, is SQTIHQWPATLVQPVGSPLSLECTVEGTSNPNLYWYRQAAGRGLQLLFYSVGIGQISSEVPQNLSASRPQDRQFILSSKKLLLSDSGFYLCAWSVRNRETQYFGPGTRLLVL.

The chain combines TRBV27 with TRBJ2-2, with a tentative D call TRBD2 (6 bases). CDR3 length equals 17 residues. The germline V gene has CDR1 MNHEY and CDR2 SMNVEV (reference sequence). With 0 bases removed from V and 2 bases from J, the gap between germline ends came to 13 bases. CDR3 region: CASSLSAGGTNTGELFF. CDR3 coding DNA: TGTGCCAGCAGTTTATCGGCCGGCGGGACTAACACCGGGGAGCTGTTTTTT.

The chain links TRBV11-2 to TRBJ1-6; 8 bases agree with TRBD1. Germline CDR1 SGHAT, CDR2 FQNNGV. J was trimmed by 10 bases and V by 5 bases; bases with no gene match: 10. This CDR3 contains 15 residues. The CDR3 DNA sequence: TGTGCCAGCAGCCAGAGCCGGACAGGGAAATCACCCCTCCACTTT. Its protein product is CASSQSRTGKSPLHF.

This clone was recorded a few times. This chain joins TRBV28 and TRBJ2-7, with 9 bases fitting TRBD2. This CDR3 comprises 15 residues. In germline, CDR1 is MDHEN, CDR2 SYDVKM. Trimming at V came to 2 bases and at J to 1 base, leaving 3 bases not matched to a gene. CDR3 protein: CASSLASGISYEQYF. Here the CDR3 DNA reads TGTGCCAGCAGTTTAGCTAGCGGGATTTCCTACGAGCAGTACTTC.

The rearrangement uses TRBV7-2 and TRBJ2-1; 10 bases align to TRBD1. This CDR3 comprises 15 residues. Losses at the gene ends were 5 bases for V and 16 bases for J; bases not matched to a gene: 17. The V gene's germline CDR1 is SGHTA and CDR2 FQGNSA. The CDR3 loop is CASSLAGTGVSKVFF. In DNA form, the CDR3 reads TGTGCCAGCAGCCTTGCCGGGACAGGGGTTTCAAAGGTTTTCTTC.

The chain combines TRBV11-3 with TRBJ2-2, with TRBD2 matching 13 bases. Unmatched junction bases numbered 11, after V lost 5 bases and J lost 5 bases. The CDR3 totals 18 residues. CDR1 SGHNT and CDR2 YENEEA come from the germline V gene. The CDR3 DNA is TGTGCCAGCAGCCCCTGGACTAGCGGGAGAGGTCAGACCGGGGAGCTGTTTTTT. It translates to CASSPWTSGRGQTGELFF.

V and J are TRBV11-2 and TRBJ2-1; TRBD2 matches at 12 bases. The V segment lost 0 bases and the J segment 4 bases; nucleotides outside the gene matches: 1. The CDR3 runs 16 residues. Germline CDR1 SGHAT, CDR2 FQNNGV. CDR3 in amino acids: CASSLDGLAGYNEQFF. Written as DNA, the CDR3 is TGTGCCAGCAGCTTAGATGGACTAGCGGGATACAATGAGCAGTTCTTC.

For the CDR3, the DNA is TGTGCCAGCTCTCGACTAGCGGTCACAGATACGCAGTATTTT. Encoded protein: CASSRLAVTDTQYF. This chain joins TRBV18 and TRBJ2-3; 9 bases align to TRBD2. Germline CDR1 KGHSH, CDR2 LQKENI. J was trimmed by 2 bases and V by 6 bases; bases with no gene match: 3. The CDR3 loop spans 14 amino acids.

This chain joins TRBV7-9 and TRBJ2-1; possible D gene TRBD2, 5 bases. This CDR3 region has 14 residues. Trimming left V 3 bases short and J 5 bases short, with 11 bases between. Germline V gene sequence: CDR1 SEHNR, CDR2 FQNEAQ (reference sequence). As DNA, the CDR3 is TGTGCCAGCAGCTTGCTCGACTACAACAATGAGCAGTTCTTC. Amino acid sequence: CASSLLDYNNEQFF.

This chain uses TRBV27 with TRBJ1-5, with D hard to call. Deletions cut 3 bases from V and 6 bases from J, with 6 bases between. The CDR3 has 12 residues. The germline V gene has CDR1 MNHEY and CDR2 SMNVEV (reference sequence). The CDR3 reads CASSFPGQPQHF. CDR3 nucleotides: TGTGCCAGCAGTTTCCCGGGTCAGCCCCAGCATTTT.

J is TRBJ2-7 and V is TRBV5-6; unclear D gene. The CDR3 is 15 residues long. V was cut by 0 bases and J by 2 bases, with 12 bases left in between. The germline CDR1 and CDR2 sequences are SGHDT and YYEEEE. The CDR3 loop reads CASSLGFSPTYEQYF. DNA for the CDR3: TGTGCCAGCAGCTTGGGATTCTCCCCTACCTACGAGCAGTACTTC.